This T cell receptor beta chain was profiled in a study of blood T cell repertoires in COVID-19. Study-wide background: The study drew acute and convalescent COVID-19 samples from the United States, Italy and Spain. PBMCs, B-cell-depleted T cells, or T cells provided the cDNA or gDNA that made up the material.

The CDR3 consists of 15 residues. As originally analysed: Amplifying reference gene primers gave estimates of nucleated cell counts. Sequenced by immunoSEQ multiplex PCR; TCRdb stores in-frame clones only, minus some. The DNA was the basis for D and trimming; V, J and clone size are from that table. The profile shows more than 120,000 clones, 87% of them singletons. Sequencing was carried out using peripheral blood. The TCR was taken from a man aged 45-60 years who had recovered from COVID-19. V and J are TRBV21-1 and TRBJ1-4. TRBV21-1 represents a pseudogene. CDR3 residues: CASSKVGPSGEKLFF. In DNA, the CDR3 is TGTGCCAGCAGCAAAGTCGGGCCTAGCGGCGAAAAACTGTTTTTT.